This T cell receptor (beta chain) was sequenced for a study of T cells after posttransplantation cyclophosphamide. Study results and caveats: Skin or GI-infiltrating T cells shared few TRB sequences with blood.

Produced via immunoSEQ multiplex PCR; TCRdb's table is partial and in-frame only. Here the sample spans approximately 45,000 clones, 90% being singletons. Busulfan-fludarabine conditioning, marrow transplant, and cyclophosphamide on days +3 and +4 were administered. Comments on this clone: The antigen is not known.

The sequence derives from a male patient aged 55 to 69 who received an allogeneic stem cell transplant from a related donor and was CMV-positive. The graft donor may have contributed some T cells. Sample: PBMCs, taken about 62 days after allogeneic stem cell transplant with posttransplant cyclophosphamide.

The CDR3 nucleotides are TGCGCCAGCAGTCAATGCGGGGTAGGGTCCTACGAGCAGTACTTC. This gives the protein CASSQCGVGSYEQYF. J is TRBJ2-7 and V is TRBV23-1, with a weak D call TRBD2 (6 bases). TRBV23-1 qualifies as an ORF whose function is uncertain. Trimming removed 1 base from V and 1 base from J, with 11 bases in between. The CDR3 spans 15 residues.